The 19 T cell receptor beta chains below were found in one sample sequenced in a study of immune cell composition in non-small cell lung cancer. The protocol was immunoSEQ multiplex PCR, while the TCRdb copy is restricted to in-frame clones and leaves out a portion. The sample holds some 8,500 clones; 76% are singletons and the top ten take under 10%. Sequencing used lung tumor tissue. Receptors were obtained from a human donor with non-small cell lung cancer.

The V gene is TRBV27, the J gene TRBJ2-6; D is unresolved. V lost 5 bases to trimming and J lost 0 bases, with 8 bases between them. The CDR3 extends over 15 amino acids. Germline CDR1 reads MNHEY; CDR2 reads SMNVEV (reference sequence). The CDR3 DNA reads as TGTGCCAGCAGTCCTGACGGCTCTGGGGCCAACGTCCTGACTTTC. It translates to CASSPDGSGANVLTF.

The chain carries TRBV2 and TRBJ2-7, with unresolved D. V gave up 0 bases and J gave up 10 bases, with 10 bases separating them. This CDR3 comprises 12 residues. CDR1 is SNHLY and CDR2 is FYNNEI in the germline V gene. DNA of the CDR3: TGTGCCAGCAGTGAAGCGCAGGTCGGTCAGTACTTC. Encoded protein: CASSEAQVGQYF. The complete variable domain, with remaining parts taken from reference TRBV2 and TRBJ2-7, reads EPEVTQTPSHQVTQMGQEVILRCVPISNHLYFYWYRQILGQKVEFLVSFYNNEISEKSEIFDDQFSVERPDGSNFTLKIRSTKLEDSAMYFCASSEAQVGQYFGPGTRLTVT.

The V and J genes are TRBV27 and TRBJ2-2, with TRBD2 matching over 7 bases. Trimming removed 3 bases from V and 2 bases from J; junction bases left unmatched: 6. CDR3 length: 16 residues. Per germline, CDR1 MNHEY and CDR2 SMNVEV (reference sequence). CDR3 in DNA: TGTGCCAGCAGTTTGACCGGACTAGATAACACCGGGGAGCTGTTTTTT. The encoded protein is CASSLTGLDNTGELFF.

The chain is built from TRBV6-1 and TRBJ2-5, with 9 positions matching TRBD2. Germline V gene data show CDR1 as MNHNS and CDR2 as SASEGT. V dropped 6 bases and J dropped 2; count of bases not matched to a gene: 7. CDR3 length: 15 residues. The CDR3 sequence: CASRDRLAAQETQYF. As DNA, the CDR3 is TGTGCCAGCAGGGACCGACTAGCGGCTCAAGAGACCCAGTACTTC.

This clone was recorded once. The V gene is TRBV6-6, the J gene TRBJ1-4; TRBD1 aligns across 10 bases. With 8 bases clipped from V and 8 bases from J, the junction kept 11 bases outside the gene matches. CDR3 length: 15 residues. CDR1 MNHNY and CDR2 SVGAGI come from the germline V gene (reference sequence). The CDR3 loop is CASLGQGPRGEKLFF. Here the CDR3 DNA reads TGTGCCAGCTTGGGACAGGGGCCACGAGGGGAAAAACTGTTTTTT.

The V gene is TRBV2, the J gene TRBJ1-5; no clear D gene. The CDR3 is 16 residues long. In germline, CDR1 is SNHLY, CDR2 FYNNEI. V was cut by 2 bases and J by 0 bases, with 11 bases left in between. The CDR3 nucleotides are TGTGCCAGCAGTGAATTGGCCGGCTATAGCAATCAGCCCCAGCATTTT. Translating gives CASSELAGYSNQPQHF.

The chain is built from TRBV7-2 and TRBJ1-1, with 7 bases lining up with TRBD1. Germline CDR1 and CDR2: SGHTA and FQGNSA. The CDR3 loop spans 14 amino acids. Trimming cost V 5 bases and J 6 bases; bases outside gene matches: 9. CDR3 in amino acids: CASSPPTGRAEAFF. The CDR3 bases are TGTGCCAGCAGCCCTCCGACAGGGCGGGCTGAAGCTTTCTTT.

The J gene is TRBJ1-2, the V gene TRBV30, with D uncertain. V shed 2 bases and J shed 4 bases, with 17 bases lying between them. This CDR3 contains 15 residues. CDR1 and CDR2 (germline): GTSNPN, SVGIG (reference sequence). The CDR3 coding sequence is TGTGCCTGGAGTCCACGAGGACGGGGAGTCTATGGCTACACCTTC. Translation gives CAWSPRGRGVYGYTF.

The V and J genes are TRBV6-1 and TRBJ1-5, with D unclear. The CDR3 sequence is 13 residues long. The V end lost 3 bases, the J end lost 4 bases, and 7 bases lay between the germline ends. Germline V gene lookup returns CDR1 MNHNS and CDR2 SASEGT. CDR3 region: CASSDRRNQPQHF. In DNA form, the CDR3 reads TGTGCCAGCAGTGATCGACGGAATCAGCCCCAGCATTTT.

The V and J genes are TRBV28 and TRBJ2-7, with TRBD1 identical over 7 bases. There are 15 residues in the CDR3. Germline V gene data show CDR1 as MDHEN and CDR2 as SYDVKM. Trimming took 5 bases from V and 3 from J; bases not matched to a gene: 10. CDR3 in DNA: TGTGCCAGCAGTCTACAACGGACAGGTTTCTACGAGCAGTACTTC. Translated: CASSLQRTGFYEQYF.

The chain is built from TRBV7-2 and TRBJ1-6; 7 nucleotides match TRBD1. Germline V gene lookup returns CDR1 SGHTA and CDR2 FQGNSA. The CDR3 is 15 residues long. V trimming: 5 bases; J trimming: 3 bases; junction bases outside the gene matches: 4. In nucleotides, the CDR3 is TGTGCCAGCAGCCCTCGACAGGGCTATAATTCACCCCTCCACTTT. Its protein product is CASSPRQGYNSPLHF.

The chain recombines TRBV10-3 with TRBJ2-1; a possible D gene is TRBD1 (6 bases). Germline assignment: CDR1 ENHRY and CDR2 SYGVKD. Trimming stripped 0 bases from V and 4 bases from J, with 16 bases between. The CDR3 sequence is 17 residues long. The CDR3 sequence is CAISESTAGVGYNEQFF. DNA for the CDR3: TGTGCCATCAGTGAGTCAACGGCAGGGGTGGGTTACAATGAGCAGTTCTTC.

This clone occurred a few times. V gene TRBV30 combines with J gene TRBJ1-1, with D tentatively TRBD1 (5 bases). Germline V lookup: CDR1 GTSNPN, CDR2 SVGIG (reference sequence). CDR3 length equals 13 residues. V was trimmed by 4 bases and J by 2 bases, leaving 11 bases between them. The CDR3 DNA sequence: TGTGCCTGGACGGTAGGACATAACACTGAAGCTTTCTTT. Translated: CAWTVGHNTEAFF.

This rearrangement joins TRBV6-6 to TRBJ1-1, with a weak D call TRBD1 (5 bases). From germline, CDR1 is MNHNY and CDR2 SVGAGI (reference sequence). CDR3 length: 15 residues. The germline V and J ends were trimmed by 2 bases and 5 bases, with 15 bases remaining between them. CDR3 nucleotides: TGTGCCAGCAGTTACCCACAGGCCCCGAGTACTGAAGCTTTCTTT. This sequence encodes CASSYPQAPSTEAFF.

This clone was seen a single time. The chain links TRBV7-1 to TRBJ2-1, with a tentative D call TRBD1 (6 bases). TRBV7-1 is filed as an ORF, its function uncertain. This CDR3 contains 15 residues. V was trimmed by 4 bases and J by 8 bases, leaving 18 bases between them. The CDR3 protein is CASSLGTGMTDEQFF. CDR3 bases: TGTGCCAGCAGCTTGGGCACAGGGATGACGGATGAGCAGTTCTTC.

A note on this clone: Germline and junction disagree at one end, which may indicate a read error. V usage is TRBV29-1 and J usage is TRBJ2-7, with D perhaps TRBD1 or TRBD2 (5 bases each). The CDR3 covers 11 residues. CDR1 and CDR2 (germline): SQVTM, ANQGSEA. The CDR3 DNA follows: TGCAGCGTCAAAACCGGGACCCAGTACCACTTC. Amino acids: CSVKTGTQYHF.

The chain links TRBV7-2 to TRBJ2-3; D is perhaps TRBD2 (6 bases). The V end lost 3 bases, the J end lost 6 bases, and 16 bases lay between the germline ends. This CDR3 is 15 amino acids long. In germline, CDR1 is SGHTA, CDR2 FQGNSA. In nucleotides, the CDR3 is TGTGCCAGCAGCTTGTCGGGGTCGGCGGGGGATACGCAGTATTTT. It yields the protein CASSLSGSAGDTQYF. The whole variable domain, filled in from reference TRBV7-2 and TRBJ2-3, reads GAGVSQSPSNKVTEKGKDVELRCDPISGHTALYWYRQSLGQGLEFLIYFQGNSAPDKSGLPSDRFSAERTGGSVSTLTIQRTQQEDSAVYLCASSLSGSAGDTQYFGPGTRLTVL.

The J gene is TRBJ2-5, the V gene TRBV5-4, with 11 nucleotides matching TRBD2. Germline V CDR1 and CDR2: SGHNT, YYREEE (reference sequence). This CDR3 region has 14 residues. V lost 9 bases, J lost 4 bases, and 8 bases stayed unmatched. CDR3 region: CATYLAGGLETQYF. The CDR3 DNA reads TGTGCCACCTACCTAGCGGGGGGACTAGAGACCCAGTACTTC.

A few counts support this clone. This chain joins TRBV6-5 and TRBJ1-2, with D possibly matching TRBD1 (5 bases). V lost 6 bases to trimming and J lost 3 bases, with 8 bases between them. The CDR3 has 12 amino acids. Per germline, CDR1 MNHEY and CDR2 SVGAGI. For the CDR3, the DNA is TGTGCCAGCAGACCGGGACACTATGGCTACACCTTC. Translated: CASRPGHYGYTF.